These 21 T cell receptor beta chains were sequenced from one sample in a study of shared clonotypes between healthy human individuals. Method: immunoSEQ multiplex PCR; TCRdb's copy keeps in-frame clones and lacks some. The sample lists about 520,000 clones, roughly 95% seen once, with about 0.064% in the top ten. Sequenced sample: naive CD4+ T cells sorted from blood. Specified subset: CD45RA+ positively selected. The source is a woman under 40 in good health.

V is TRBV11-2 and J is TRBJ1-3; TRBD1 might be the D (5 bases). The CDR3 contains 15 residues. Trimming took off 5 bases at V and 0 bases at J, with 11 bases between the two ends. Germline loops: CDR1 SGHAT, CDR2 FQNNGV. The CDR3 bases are TGTGCCAGCAGCCCCGGGGGATTCTCTGGAAACACCATATATTTT. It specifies CASSPGGFSGNTIYF.

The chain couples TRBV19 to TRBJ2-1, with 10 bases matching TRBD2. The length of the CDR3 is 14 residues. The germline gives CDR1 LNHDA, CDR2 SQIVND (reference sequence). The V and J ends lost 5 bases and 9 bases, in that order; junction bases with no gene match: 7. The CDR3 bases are TGTGCCAGTAGTTCCATAGCGGGAGGTTTTGAGCAGTTCTTC. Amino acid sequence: CASSSIAGGFEQFF.

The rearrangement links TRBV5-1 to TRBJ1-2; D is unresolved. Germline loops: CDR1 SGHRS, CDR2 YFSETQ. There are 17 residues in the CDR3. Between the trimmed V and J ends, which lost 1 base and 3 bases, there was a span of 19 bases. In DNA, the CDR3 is TGCGCCAGCAGCTTGTATTTGCGGGGTACTGGCGACTATGGCTACACCTTC. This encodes CASSLYLRGTGDYGYTF.

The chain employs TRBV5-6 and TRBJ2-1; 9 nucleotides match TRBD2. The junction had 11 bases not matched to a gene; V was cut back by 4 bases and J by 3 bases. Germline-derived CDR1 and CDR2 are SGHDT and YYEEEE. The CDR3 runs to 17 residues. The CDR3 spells CASSTGGSGRIYNEQFF. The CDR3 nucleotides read TGTGCCAGCAGCACCGGGGGTAGCGGGAGAATCTACAATGAGCAGTTCTTC. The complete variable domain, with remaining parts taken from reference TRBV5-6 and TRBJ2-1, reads DAGVTQSPTHLIKTRGQQVTLRCSPKSGHDTVSWYQQALGQGPQFIFQYYEEEERQRGNFPDRFSGHQFPNYSSELNVNALLLGDSALYLCASSTGGSGRIYNEQFFGPGTRLTVL.

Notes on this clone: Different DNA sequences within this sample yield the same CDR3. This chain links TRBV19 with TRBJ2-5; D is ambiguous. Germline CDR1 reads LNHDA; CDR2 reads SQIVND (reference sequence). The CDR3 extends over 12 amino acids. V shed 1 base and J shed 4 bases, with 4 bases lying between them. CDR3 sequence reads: CASSIGRETQYF. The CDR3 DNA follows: TGTGCCAGTAGTATAGGACGAGAGACCCAGTACTTC.

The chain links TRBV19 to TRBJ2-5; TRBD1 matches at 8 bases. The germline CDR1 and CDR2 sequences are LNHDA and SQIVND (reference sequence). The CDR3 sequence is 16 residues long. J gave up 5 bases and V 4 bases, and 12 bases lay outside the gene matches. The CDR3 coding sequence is TGTGCCAGTAGTAAGACAGGGGCCCGTCGGGGTGAGACCCAGTACTTC. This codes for CASSKTGARRGETQYF. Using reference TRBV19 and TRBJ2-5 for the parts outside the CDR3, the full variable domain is DGGITQSPKYLFRKEGQNVTLSCEQNLNHDAMYWYRQDPGQGLRLIYYSQIVNDFQKGDIAEGYSVSREKKESFPLTVTSAQKNPTAFYLCASSKTGARRGETQYFGPGTRLLVL.

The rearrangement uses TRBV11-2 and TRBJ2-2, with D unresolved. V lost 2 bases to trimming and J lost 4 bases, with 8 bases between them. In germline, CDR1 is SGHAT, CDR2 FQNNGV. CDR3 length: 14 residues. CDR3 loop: CASSLFGVTGELFF. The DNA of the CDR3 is TGTGCCAGCAGCTTATTTGGGGTCACCGGGGAGCTGTTTTTT.

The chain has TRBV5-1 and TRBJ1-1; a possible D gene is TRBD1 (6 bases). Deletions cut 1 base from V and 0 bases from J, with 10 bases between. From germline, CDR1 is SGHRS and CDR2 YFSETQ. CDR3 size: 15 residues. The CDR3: CASSLFAGVNTEAFF. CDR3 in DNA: TGCGCCAGCAGCTTGTTCGCAGGGGTGAACACTGAAGCTTTCTTT.

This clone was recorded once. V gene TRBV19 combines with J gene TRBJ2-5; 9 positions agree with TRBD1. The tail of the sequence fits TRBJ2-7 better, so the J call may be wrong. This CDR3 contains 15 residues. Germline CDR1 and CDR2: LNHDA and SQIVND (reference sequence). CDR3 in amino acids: CASSLPGQGPYEQYF. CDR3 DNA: TGTGCCAGTAGTCTACCGGGACAGGGACCCTACGAGCAGTACTTC.

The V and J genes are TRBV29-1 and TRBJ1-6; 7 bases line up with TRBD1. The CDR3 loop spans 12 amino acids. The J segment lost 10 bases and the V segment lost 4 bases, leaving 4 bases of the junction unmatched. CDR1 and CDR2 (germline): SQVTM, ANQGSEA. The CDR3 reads CSVGDSESPLHF. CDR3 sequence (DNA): TGCAGCGTTGGGGACAGCGAGTCACCCCTCCACTTT.

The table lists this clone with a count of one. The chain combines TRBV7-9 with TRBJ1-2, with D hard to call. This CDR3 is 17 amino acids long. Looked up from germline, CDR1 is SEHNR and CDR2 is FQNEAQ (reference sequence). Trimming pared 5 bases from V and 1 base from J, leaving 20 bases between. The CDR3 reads CASSHLGYQRGNYGYTF. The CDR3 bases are TGTGCCAGCAGCCACTTAGGGTATCAACGAGGTAACTATGGCTACACCTTC.

CDR3 sequence reads: CASSGRTGSSGANVLTF. CDR3 nucleotides: TGTGCCAGCAGCGGACGGACGGGAAGCTCTGGGGCCAACGTCCTGACTTTC. The chain employs TRBV7-2 and TRBJ2-6; the D gene is possibly TRBD2 (5 bases). V dropped 5 bases and J dropped 0 bases, with 14 bases sitting between them. CDR1 is SGHTA, CDR2 FQGNSA, per germline. The CDR3 has 17 amino acids.

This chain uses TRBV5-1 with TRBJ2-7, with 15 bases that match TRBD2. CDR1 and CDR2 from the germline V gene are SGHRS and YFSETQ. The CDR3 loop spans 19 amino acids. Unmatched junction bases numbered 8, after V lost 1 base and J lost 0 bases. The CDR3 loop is CASSLFRTSGRDSSYEQYF. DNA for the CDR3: TGCGCCAGCAGCTTGTTCAGGACTAGCGGGAGGGACAGCTCCTACGAGCAGTACTTC.

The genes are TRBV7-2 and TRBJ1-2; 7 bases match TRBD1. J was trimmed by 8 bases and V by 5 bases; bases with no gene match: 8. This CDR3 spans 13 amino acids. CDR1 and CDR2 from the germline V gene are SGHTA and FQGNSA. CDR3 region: CASSRGTDGGYTF. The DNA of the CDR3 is TGTGCCAGCAGCCGAGGGACAGACGGCGGCTACACCTTC.

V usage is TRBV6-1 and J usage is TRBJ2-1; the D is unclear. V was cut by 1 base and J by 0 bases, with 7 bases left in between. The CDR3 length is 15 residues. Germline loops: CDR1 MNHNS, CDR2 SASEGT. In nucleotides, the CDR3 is TGTGCCAGCAGTGAAGTGTCTAACTCCTACAATGAGCAGTTCTTC. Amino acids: CASSEVSNSYNEQFF.

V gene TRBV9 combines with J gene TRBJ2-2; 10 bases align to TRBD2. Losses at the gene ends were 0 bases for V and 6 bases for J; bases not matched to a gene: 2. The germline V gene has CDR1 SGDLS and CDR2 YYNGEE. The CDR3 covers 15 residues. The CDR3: CASSVELAGPGELFF. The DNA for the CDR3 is TGTGCCAGCAGCGTAGAACTAGCGGGACCCGGGGAGCTGTTTTTT.

The CDR3 spells CASSQSKSCEQYF. CDR3 sequence (DNA): TGCGCCAGCAGTCAATCCAAGTCATGCGAGCAGTACTTC. The chain recombines TRBV23-1 with TRBJ2-7; D not resolved. TRBV23-1 is placed among ORFs of uncertain function. V lost 0 bases, J lost 6 bases, and 9 bases lay in between. This CDR3 spans 13 amino acids.

The CDR3 DNA reads TGTGCCAGCAGTTACTCCGGGGGGAGTGCGGAGACCCAGTACTTC. Its protein product is CASSYSGGSAETQYF. The chain is built from TRBV6-5 and TRBJ2-5; 7 bases fit TRBD2. CDR3 length: 15 amino acids. After removal of 0 bases from V and 5 bases from J, the junction contained 6 bases not matched to a gene. Germline V CDR1 and CDR2: MNHEY, SVGAGI.

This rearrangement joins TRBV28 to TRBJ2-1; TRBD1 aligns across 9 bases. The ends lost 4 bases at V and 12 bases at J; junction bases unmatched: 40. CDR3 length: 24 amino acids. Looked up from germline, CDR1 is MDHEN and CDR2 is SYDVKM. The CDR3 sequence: CASSSYNRGLVSGRPLEAVFGQFF. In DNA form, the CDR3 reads TGTGCCAGCAGTTCGTACAACAGGGGGCTAGTTTCAGGCCGTCCTCTGGAGGCCGTCTTCGGGCAGTTCTTC.

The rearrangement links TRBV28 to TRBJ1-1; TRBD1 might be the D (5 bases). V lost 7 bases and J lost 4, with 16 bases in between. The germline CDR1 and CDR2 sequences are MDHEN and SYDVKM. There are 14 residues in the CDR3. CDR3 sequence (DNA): TGTGCCAGCACTGTTACAGGAGTTAGCACTGAAGCTTTCTTT. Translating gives CASTVTGVSTEAFF.

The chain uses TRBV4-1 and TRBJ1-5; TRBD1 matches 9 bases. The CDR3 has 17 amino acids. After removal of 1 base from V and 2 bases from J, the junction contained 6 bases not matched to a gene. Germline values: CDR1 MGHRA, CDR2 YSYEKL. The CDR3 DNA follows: TGCGCCAGCAGCCAAGGGACAGGGGCCATGGGCAATCAGCCCCAGCATTTT. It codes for CASSQGTGAMGNQPQHF.